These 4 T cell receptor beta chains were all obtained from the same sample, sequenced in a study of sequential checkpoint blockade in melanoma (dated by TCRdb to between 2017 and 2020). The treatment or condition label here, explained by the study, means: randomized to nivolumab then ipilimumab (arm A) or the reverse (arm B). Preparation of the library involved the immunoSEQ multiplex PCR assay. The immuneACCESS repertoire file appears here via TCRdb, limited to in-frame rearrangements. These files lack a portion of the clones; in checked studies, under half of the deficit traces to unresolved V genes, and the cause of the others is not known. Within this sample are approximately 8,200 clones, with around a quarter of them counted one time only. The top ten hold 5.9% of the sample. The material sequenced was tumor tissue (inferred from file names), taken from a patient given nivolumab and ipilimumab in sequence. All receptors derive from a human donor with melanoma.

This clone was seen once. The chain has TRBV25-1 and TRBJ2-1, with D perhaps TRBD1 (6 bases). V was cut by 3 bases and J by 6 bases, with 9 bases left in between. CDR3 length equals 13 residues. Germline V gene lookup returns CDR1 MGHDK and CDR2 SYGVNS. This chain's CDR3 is CASSEGHGNEQFF. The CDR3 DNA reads TGTGCCAGCAGTGAGGGACATGGCAATGAGCAGTTCTTC.

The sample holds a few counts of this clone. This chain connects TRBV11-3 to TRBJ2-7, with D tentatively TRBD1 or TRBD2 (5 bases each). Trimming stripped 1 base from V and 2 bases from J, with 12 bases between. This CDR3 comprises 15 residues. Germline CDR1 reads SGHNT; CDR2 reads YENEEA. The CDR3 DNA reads TGTGCCAGCAGCTTAGGTTCAGGGACCCCCTACGAGCAGTACTTC. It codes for CASSLGSGTPYEQYF.

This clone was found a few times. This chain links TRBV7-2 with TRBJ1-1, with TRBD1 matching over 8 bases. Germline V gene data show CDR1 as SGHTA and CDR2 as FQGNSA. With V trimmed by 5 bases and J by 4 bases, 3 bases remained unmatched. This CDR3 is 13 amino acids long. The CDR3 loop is CASSPTGGTEAFF. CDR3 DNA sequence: TGTGCCAGCAGCCCCACAGGGGGCACTGAAGCTTTCTTT.

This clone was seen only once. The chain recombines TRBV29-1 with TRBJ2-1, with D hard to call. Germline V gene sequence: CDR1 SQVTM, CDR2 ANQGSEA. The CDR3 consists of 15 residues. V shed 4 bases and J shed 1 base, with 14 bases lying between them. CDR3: CSVVFSLRSYNEQFF. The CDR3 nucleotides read TGCAGCGTTGTTTTCTCCTTAAGGTCCTACAATGAGCAGTTCTTC.